A selection of T cell receptor beta chains follows, all from one sample in a study of B cell selection in AIRE deficiency. Repertoires were generated with immunoSEQ multiplex PCR, while TCRdb's copy carries only in-frame clones and drops some. The data contain tens of thousands of clones, around 97% of them singletons. Source material: conventional CD4+ T cells sorted from PBMCs. These TCRs come from a human donor with AIRE deficiency. CDR3s include the opening cysteine and the closing phenylalanine or tryptophan. D genes are given only for firm matches. Clone sizes are given selectively: once, few, many, or a class where the clone is expanded.

D: TRBD1
V: TRBV6-1
size: -
J: TRBJ1-6
DNA: TGTGCCAGCAGTGAACCCTCAGGGGGTTATTCACCCCTCCACTTT
CDR3: CASSEPSGGYSPLHF

D: -
V: TRBV18
size: -
J: TRBJ2-1
DNA: TGTGCCAGCTCACCACCGAGCAGGGTGGTCGGTGAGCAGTTCTTC
CDR3: CASSPPSRVVGEQFF

D: -
V: TRBV5-4
size: -
J: TRBJ2-3
DNA: TGTGCCAGCAGCTTGTTGACGACAGGAATCACAGATACGCAGTATTTT
CDR3: CASSLLTTGITDTQYF

D: TRBD2
V: TRBV7-2
size: -
J: TRBJ2-1
DNA: TGTGCCAGCAGCTTAGAACTAGCGGGCAACAATGAGCAGTTCTTC
CDR3: CASSLELAGNNEQFF

D: TRBD1
V: TRBV19
size: -
J: TRBJ2-1
DNA: TGTGCCAGTAGCCACAAGGACAGGGGCTCCTACAATGAGCAGTTCTTC
CDR3: CASSHKDRGSYNEQFF

D: -
V: TRBV7-9
size: once
J: TRBJ2-2
DNA: TGTGCCAGCAGCTTAGCGATAGTGGACACCGGGGAGCTGTTTTTT
CDR3: CASSLAIVDTGELFF

D: TRBD1
V: TRBV11-3
size: -
J: TRBJ1-2
DNA: TGTGCCAGCAGCCAGACAGGGAGAAATGGCTACACCTTC
CDR3: CASSQTGRNGYTF

D: TRBD2
V: TRBV15
size: -
J: TRBJ2-7
DNA: TGTGCCACCAGCAGATTCGCAGGTGGCGGGAGGATCTACGAGCAGTACTTC
CDR3: CATSRFAGGGRIYEQYF

D: -
V: TRBV5-1
size: -
J: TRBJ1-2
DNA: TGCGCCAGCAGCTTGGCCGAGGCTCGGGGCTACACCTTC
CDR3: CASSLAEARGYTF

D: -
V: TRBV21-1
size: -
J: TRBJ2-1
DNA: TGTGCCAGCAGCACGCTAACCCAGGTCTTC
CDR3: CASSTLTQVF

D: -
V: TRBV5-1
size: -
J: TRBJ2-1
DNA: TGCGCCAGCAGCTTGGGACGGGACGGTGAGCAGTTCTTC
CDR3: CASSLGRDGEQFF

D: -
V: TRBV9
size: -
J: TRBJ2-7
DNA: TGTGCCAGCAGCGTAGGTTTCCTCTCCTACGAGCAGTACTTC
CDR3: CASSVGFLSYEQYF

D: -
V: TRBV21-1
size: -
J: TRBJ2-3
DNA: TGTGCCAGCAGCAAAGCGTGGCTAGCGGGAGCTACGCAGTATTTT
CDR3: CASSKAWLAGATQYF

D: -
V: TRBV18
size: -
J: TRBJ1-1
DNA: TGTGCCAGCTCACCACGCATCCTGAACACTGAAGCTTTCTTT
CDR3: CASSPRILNTEAFF

D: TRBD2
V: TRBV7-2
size: -
J: TRBJ2-3
DNA: TGTGCCAGCAGCTTCGGGACTACCAATTCGCAGTATTTT
CDR3: CASSFGTTNSQYF

D: -
V: TRBV7-9
size: -
J: TRBJ1-1
DNA: TGTGCCAGCAGCTCCTGGGGAAGAGGGACTGAAGCTTTCTTT
CDR3: CASSSWGRGTEAFF

D: -
V: TRBV6-4
size: once
J: TRBJ2-1
DNA: TGTGCCAGCGTTGGGCTTCCGGAAAATGAGCAGTTCTTC
CDR3: CASVGLPENEQFF

D: -
V: TRBV28
size: -
J: TRBJ2-7
DNA: TGTGCCAGCAGTTTTAGTGGGTACGAGCAGTACTTC
CDR3: CASSFSGYEQYF

D: TRBD1
V: TRBV11-2
size: -
J: TRBJ2-7
DNA: TGTGCCAGCAGCCCCGACAGGGGCTACGAGCAGTACTTC
CDR3: CASSPDRGYEQYF

D: TRBD2
V: TRBV10-2
size: -
J: TRBJ2-3
DNA: TGCGCCAGCAGTGTAGCGGGAGCCCAAGATACGCAGTATTTT
CDR3: CASSVAGAQDTQYF

D: TRBD2
V: TRBV7-3
size: -
J: TRBJ2-1
DNA: TGTGCCAGCAGCCTACGGACTAGCGGGAGATTCAATGAGCAGTTCTTC
CDR3: CASSLRTSGRFNEQFF

D: -
V: TRBV5-4
size: -
J: TRBJ2-5
DNA: TGTGCCAGCAGCAAAGAGGAGACCCAGTACTTC
CDR3: CASSKEETQYF

D: -
V: TRBV11-2
size: -
J: TRBJ2-3
DNA: TGTGCCAGCAGCGGCTTACAGGGTAACGGGGGGTCGTATACGCAGTATTTT
CDR3: CASSGLQGNGGSYTQYF

D: -
V: TRBV19
size: -
J: TRBJ2-1
DNA: TGTGCCAGTAGTATAGACGGCAGCTCCTACAATGAGCAGTTCTTC
CDR3: CASSIDGSSYNEQFF

D: -
V: TRBV5-1
size: -
J: TRBJ2-5
DNA: TGCGCCAGCAGCTTGGGACCAGCCGAAGAGACCCAGTACTTC
CDR3: CASSLGPAEETQYF

D: -
V: TRBV7-3
size: -
J: TRBJ2-3
DNA: TGTGCCAGCAGCTTGACAGGTCCAGATACGCAGTATTTT
CDR3: CASSLTGPDTQYF

D: -
V: TRBV6-6
size: -
J: TRBJ2-1
DNA: TGTGCCAGCACCAAAGCCGGGGACTACAATGAGCAGTTCTTC
CDR3: CASTKAGDYNEQFF

D: -
V: TRBV7-2
size: -
J: TRBJ1-5
DNA: TGTGCCAGCAGCTTAGCAGGTAGCAATCAGCCCCAGCATTTT
CDR3: CASSLAGSNQPQHF

D: -
V: TRBV30
size: -
J: TRBJ2-1
DNA: TGTGGTTATCGCGGGATGAGCTCCTACAATGAGCAGTTCTTC
CDR3: CGYRGMSSYNEQFF

D: TRBD1
V: TRBV7-6
size: -
J: TRBJ1-2
DNA: TGTGCCAGCAGCTTAGGGACAGGGGGGCTCGCCTATGGCTACACCTTC
CDR3: CASSLGTGGLAYGYTF